The 9 T cell receptor beta chains reported below all come from one sample, sequenced in a study of shared clonotypes between healthy human individuals (TCRdb year 2020). The library was obtained by the immunoSEQ multiplex PCR assay. Drawn from immuneACCESS, this table holds only the in-frame rearrangements with V and J called that TCRdb kept. Clones are partly lost; checked studies trace under half to an unresolved V gene and leave the rest unexplained. The sample table holds 2 million to 3 million clones, of which around 90% were seen once. Of the sample, roughly 0.15% falls within the top ten clones. Source material: naive CD4+ T cells sorted from blood. What the cell subset or site label conveys for this sample: CD45RA+ positively selected. The receptors shown here come from a man in his late teens or twenties in good health.

V gene TRBV14 combines with J gene TRBJ1-2; the D is unclear. Per the germline V gene, CDR1 is SGHDN and CDR2 is FVKESK. Deletions cut 1 base from V and 4 bases from J, with 10 bases between. This CDR3 comprises 14 residues. For the CDR3, the DNA is TGTGCCAGCAGCCAAGTGGCGGGTGGCTATGGCTACACCTTC. This translates into CASSQVAGGYGYTF.

Comments on this clone: At the DNA level, this CDR3 is encoded by other sequences in the same sample as well. The J gene is TRBJ2-1, the V gene TRBV5-1, with D unclear. V lost 0 bases, J lost 3 bases, and 7 bases lay in between. Germline lookup yields CDR1 SGHRS and CDR2 YFSETQ. The CDR3 contains 14 residues. The CDR3 reads CASSLGGSYNEQFF. The CDR3 DNA sequence: TGCGCCAGCAGCTTGGGGGGAAGCTACAATGAGCAGTTCTTC. The entire variable domain, with the rest obtained from reference TRBV5-1 and TRBJ2-1, is as follows: KAGVTQTPRYLIKTRGQQVTLSCSPISGHRSVSWYQQTPGQGLQFLFEYFSETQRNKGNFPGRFSGRQFSNSRSEMNVSTLELGDSALYLCASSLGGSYNEQFFGPGTRLTVL.

V is TRBV6-6 and J is TRBJ1-4, with D possibly matching TRBD1 (6 bases). The germline V gene encodes CDR1 MNHNY and CDR2 SVGAGI (reference sequence). The length of the CDR3 is 10 residues. CDR3 residues: CAGGGEKLFF. The CDR3 region has the DNA TGTGCTGGGGGGGGCGAAAAACTGTTTTTT.

This clone was observed a few times. V and J are TRBV18 and TRBJ1-6, with TRBD1 identical over 7 bases. There are 13 residues in the CDR3. Germline lookup yields CDR1 KGHSH and CDR2 LQKENI. V shed 5 bases, J shed 7 bases, and the junction held 2 bases outside the gene matches. The CDR3 DNA reads as TGTGCCAGCTCAGGGGACAGAAATTCACCCCTCCACTTT. This translates into CASSGDRNSPLHF. The full variable domain, with the rest looked up from reference TRBV18 and TRBJ1-6, is NAGVMQNPRHLVRRRGQEARLRCSPMKGHSHVYWYRQLPEEGLKFMVYLQKENIIDESGMPKERFSAEFPKEGPSILRIQQVVRGDSAAYFCASSGDRNSPLHFGNGTRLTVT.

J is TRBJ2-1 and V is TRBV10-3; 9 bases map to TRBD1. Germline CDR1 is ENHRY and CDR2 is SYGVKD. V was clipped by 6 bases and J by 8 bases; unmatched bases: 8. This CDR3 contains 14 residues. The CDR3 here is CAIRGQGQSDEQFF. CDR3 DNA: TGTGCCATCAGGGGACAGGGACAGAGCGATGAGCAGTTCTTC.

The V and J genes are TRBV29-1 and TRBJ1-3; possible D gene TRBD1, 6 bases. Germline V CDR1 and CDR2: SQVTM, ANQGSEA. The germline V and J ends were trimmed by 6 bases and 0 bases, with 6 bases remaining between them. There are 12 residues in the CDR3. The CDR3 here is CSVTGSGNTIYF. The CDR3 bases are TGCAGCGTGACAGGCTCTGGAAACACCATATATTTT.

The chain is built from TRBV2 and TRBJ2-6; D possibly corresponds to TRBD1 (5 bases). The CDR3 has 15 amino acids. Germline V gene sequence: CDR1 SNHLY, CDR2 FYNNEI. V lost 8 bases to trimming and J lost 0 bases, with 11 bases between them. The CDR3 protein is CASAQDISGANVLTF. The CDR3 DNA is TGTGCCAGCGCCCAGGACATCTCTGGGGCCAACGTCCTGACTTTC.

V gene TRBV9 combines with J gene TRBJ2-2; no reliable D call. V was pared by 4 bases and J by 4 bases, with 11 bases between. Per the germline V gene, CDR1 is SGDLS and CDR2 is YYNGEE. The CDR3 loop spans 14 amino acids. The CDR3 DNA reads TGTGCCAGCAGCTACCGTTCGGCCACCGGGGAGCTGTTTTTT. It encodes CASSYRSATGELFF.

V usage is TRBV20-1 and J usage is TRBJ2-7; D remains ambiguous. Germline CDR1 reads DFQATT; CDR2 reads SNEGSKA (reference sequence). The V end was cut by 5 bases, the J end by 4 bases, with 9 bases between. The CDR3 sequence is 11 residues long. CDR3 nucleotide sequence: TGCAGTGCTGAACTCGTTTACGAGCAGTACTTC. This encodes CSAELVYEQYF.